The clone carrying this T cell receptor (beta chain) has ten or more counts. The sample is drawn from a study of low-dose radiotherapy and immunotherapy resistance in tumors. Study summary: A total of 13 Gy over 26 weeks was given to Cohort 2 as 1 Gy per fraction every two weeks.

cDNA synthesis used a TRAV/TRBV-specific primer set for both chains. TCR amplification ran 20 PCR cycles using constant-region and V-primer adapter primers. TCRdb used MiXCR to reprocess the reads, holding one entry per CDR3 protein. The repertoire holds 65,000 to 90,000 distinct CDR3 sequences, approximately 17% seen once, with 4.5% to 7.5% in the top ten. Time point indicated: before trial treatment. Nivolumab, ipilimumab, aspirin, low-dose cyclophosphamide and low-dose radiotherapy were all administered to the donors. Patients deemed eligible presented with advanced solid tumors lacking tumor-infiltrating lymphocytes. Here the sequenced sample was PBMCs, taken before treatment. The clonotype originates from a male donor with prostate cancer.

This CDR3 is CASSSVSGGSGGEQYF. The CDR3 DNA is TGTGCCAGCTCCAGCGTCTCTGGCGGGAGTGGTGGCGAGCAGTACTTC. V usage is TRBV18 and J usage is TRBJ2-7; 7 bases are shared with TRBD2. Germline V gives CDR1 KGHSH, CDR2 LQKENI. The CDR3 length is 16 residues. Trimming cost V 6 bases and J 6 bases; bases outside gene matches: 17.